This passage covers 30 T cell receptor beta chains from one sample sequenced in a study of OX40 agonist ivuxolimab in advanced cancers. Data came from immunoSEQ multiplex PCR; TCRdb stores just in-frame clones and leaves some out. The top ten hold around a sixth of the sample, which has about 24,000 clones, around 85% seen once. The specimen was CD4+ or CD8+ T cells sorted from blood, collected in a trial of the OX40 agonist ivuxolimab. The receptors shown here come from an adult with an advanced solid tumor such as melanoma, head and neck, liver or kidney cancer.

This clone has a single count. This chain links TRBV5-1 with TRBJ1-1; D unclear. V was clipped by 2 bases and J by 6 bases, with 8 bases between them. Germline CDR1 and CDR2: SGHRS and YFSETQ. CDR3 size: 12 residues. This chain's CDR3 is CASSLTGAEAFF. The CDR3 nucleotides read TGCGCCAGCAGCTTAACCGGGGCTGAAGCTTTCTTT.

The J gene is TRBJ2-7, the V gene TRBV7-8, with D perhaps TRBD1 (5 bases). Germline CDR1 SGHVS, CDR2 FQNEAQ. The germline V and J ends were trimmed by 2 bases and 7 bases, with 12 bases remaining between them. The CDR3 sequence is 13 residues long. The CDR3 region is CASSLNTGLEQYF. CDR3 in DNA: TGTGCCAGCAGCTTAAATACAGGTTTAGAGCAGTACTTC.

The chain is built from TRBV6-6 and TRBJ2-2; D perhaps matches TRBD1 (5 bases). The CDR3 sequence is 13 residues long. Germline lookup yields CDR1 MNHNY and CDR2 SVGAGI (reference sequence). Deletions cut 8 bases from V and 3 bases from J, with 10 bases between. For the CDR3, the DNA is TGTGCCAGCCCGACAGCAGACACCGGGGAGCTGTTTTTT. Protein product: CASPTADTGELFF.

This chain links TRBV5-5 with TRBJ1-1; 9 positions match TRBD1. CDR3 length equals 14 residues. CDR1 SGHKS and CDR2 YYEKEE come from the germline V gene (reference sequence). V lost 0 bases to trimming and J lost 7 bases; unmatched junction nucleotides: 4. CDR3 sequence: CASSLVQGANEAFF. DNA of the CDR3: TGTGCCAGCAGCTTGGTACAGGGGGCGAATGAAGCTTTCTTT.

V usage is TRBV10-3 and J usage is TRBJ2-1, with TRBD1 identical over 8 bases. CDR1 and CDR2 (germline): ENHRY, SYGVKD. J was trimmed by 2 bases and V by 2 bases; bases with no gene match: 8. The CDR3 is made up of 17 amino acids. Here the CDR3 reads CAISEPSRGPTYNEQFF. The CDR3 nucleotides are TGTGCCATCAGTGAGCCGTCCAGGGGGCCGACCTACAATGAGCAGTTCTTC.

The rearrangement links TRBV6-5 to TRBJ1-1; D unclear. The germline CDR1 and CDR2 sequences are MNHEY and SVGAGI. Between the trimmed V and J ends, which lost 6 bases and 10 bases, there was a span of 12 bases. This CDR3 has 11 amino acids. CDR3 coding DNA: TGTGCCAGCAGCAACGGCGTTCCAGCTTTCTTT. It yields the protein CASSNGVPAFF.

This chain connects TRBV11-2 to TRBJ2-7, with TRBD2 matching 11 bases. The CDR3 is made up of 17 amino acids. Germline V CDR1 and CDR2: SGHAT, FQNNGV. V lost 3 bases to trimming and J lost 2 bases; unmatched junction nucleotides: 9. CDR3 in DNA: TGTGCCAGCAGCTTGCGTACTAGCGGGAGTCACCCCTACGAGCAGTACTTC. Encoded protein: CASSLRTSGSHPYEQYF.

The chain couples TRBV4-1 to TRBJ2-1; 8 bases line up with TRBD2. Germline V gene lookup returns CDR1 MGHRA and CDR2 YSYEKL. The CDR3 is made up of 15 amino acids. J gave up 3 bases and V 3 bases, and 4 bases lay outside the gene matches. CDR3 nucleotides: TGCGCCAGCAGCCAGTTCACTAGCGGCTACAATGAGCAGTTCTTC. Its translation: CASSQFTSGYNEQFF.

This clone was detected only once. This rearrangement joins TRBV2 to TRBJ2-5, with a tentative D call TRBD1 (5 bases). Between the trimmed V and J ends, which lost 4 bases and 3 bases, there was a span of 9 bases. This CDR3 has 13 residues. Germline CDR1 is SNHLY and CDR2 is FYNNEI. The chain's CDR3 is CASSAQGEETQYF. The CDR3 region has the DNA TGTGCCAGCAGTGCACAAGGGGAAGAGACCCAGTACTTC.

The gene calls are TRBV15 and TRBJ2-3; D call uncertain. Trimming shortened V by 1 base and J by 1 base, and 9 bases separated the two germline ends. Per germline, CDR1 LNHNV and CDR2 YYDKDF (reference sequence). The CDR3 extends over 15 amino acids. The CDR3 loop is CATSRGSSGTDTQYF. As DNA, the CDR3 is TGTGCCACCAGCAGAGGTAGCAGCGGCACAGATACGCAGTATTTT.

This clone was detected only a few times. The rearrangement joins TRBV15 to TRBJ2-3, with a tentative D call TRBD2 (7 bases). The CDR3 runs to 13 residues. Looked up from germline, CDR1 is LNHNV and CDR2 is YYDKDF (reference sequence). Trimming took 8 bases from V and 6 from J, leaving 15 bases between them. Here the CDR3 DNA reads TGTGCCACCGGAATGGGGGGGCGGGATACGCAGTATTTT. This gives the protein CATGMGGRDTQYF.

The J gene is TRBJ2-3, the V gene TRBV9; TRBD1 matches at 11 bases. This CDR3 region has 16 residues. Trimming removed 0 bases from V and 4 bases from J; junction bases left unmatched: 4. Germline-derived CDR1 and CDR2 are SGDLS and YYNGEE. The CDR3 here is CASSVGDRGFPDTQYF. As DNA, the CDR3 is TGTGCCAGCAGCGTAGGGGACAGGGGGTTCCCAGATACGCAGTATTTT.

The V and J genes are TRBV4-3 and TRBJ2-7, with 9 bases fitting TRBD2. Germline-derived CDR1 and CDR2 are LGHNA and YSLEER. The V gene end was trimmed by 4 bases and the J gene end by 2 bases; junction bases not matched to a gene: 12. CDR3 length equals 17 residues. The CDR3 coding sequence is TGCGCCAGCAGCCGGATTTTGCGGGGGGGCCAACCCTACGAGCAGTACTTC. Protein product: CASSRILRGGQPYEQYF.

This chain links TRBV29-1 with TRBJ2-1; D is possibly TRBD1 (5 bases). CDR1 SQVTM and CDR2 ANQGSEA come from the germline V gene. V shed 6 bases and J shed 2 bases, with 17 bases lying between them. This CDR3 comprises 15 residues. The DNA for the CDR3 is TGCAGCGTCCGACCAAACAGGCAAGCCTACAATGAGCAGTTCTTC. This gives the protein CSVRPNRQAYNEQFF.

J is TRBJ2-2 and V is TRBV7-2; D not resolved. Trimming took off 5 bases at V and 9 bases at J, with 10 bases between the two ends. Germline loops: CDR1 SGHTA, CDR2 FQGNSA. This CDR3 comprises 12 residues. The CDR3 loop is CASSLHDRELFF. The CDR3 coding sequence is TGTGCCAGCAGCCTCCACGACAGGGAGCTGTTTTTT.

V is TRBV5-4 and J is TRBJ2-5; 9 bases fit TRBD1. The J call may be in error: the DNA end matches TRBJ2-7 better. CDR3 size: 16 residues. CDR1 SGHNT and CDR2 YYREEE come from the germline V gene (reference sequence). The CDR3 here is CASSTMDRGPSYEQYF. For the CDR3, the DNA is TGTGCCAGCAGCACGATGGACAGGGGCCCTTCCTACGAGCAGTACTTC.

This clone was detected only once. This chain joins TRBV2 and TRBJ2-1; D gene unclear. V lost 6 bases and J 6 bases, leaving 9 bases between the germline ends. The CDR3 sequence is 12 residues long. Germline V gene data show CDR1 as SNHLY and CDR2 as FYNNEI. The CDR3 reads CASSLRGNEQFF. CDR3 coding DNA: TGTGCCAGCAGCCTGAGAGGCAATGAGCAGTTCTTC. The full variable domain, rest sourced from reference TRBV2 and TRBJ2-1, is EPEVTQTPSHQVTQMGQEVILRCVPISNHLYFYWYRQILGQKVEFLVSFYNNEISEKSEIFDDQFSVERPDGSNFTLKIRSTKLEDSAMYFCASSLRGNEQFFGPGTRLTVL.

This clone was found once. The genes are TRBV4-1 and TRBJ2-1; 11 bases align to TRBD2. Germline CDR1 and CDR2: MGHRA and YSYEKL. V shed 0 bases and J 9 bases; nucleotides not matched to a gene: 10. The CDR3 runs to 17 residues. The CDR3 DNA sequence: TGCGCCAGCAGCCAAGATGCTAATAGCGGGGGGGCCGCTGAGCAGTTCTTC. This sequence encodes CASSQDANSGGAAEQFF.

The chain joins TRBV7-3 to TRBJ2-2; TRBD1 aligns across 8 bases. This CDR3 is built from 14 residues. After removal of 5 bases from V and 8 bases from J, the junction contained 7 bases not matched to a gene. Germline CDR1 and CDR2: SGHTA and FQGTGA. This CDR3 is CASSARQGRGELFF. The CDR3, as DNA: TGTGCCAGCAGCGCACGACAGGGGAGAGGGGAGCTGTTTTTT.

CDR3 residues: CASSPRGGTDTQYF. CDR3 nucleotide sequence: TGCGCCAGCAGCCCGCGGGGGGGCACAGATACGCAGTATTTT. The chain is built from TRBV4-3 and TRBJ2-3; 8 bases agree with TRBD2. The CDR3 consists of 14 residues. Trimming took 4 bases from V and 1 from J; bases not matched to a gene: 1. Germline V lookup: CDR1 LGHNA, CDR2 YSLEER.

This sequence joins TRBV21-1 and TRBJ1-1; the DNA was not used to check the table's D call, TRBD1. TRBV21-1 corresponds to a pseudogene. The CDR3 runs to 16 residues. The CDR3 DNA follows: TGTGCCAGCAGCAAAGGCCCCCCCGAGGGGGAAACTGAAGCTTTCTTT. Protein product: CASSKGPPEGETEAFF.

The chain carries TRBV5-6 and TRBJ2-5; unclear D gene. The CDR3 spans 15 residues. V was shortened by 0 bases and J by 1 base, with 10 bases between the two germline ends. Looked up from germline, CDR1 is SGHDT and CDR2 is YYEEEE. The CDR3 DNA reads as TGTGCCAGCAGCTTGGGTTTGGCAGGCCAAGAGACCCAGTACTTC. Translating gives CASSLGLAGQETQYF.

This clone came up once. The CDR3 DNA reads TGTGCCAGCAGCTTGGAACTAGCGGGGGACAATGAGCAGTTCTTC. Its translation is CASSLELAGDNEQFF. The J gene is TRBJ2-1, the V gene TRBV5-4; 11 bases align to TRBD2. The length of the CDR3 is 15 residues. CDR1 and CDR2 from the germline V gene are SGHNT and YYREEE (reference sequence). V dropped 0 bases and J dropped 5; count of bases not matched to a gene: 1.

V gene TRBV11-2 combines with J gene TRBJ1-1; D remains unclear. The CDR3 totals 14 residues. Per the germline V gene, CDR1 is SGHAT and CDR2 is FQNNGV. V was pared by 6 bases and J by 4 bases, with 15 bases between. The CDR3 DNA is TGTGCCAGCAGTTACGGGAGTGGTATCACTGAAGCTTTCTTT. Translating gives CASSYGSGITEAFF.

The CDR3 sequence: CASSLQRTGGGYEQYF. In nucleotides, the CDR3 is TGTGCCAGCAGCTTACAGAGAACCGGGGGCGGCTACGAGCAGTACTTC. The chain carries TRBV11-2 and TRBJ2-7, with D perhaps TRBD1 or TRBD2 (6 bases each). Germline CDR1 and CDR2: SGHAT and FQNNGV. The CDR3 totals 16 residues. V lost 2 bases to trimming and J lost 3 bases, with 17 bases between them.

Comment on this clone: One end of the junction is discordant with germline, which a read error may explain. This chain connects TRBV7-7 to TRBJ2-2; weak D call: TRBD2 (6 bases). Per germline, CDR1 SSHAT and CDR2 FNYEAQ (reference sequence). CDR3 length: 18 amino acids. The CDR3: CASSLAPPGGTNTGELFF. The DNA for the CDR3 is TGTGCTAGCAGCTTAGCCCCCCCCGGGGGAACGAACACCGGGGAGCTGTTTTTT.

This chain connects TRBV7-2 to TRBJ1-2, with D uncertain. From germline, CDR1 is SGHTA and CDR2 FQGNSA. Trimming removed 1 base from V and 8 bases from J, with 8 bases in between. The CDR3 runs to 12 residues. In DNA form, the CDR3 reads TGTGCCAGCAGCTTAGGAGACTGGGGCTACACCTTC. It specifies CASSLGDWGYTF.

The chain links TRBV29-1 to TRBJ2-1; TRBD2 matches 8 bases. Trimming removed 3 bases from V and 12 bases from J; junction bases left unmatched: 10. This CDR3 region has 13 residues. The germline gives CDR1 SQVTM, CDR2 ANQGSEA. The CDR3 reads CSVDGTGLAGQFF. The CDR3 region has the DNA TGCAGCGTTGACGGAACAGGGCTAGCGGGGCAGTTCTTC.

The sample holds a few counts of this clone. CDR3 sequence (DNA): TGTGCCAGCAGAACCGGGACAGTGTACGAGCAGTACTTC. This codes for CASRTGTVYEQYF. The chain uses TRBV28 and TRBJ2-7; the match to TRBD1 covers 7 bases. The CDR3 loop spans 13 amino acids. Trimming at V came to 6 bases and at J to 4 bases, leaving 6 bases not matched to a gene. Looked up from germline, CDR1 is MDHEN and CDR2 is SYDVKM.

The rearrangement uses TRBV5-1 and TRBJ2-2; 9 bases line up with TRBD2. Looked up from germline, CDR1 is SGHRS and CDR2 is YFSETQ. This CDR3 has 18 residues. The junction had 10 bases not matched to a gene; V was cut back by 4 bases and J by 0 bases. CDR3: CASSPLAGANANTGELFF. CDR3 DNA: TGCGCCAGCAGCCCGTTAGCGGGGGCTAACGCGAACACCGGGGAGCTGTTTTTT.